What follows is one TCR beta chain and its context. Antigen unknown. This sample stems from a study of shared clonotypes between healthy human individuals. Study-wide points: The diversity represented, both genetic and in exposure history, was limited by few donors.

The authors distributed each subset's genomic DNA evenly over several immunoSEQ plates. Sorted subsets were amplified in replicate PCRs using around 200 ng DNA, tens of thousands of T cell genomes. The repertoire was sequenced with immunoSEQ multiplex PCR; TCRdb's copy has only in-frame clones and lacks some. In the table there are some 2,500,000 clones, less than 95% of which are singletons. Subsets obtained from CD4+ cells comprised CD45RA+ naive and CD45RA-negative memory cells. The trim removed 4 bases at V and 6 bases at J, leaving 5 bases unmatched. The CDR3 runs 13 residues. Germline CDR1 MGHRA, CDR2 YSYEKL.

This clonotype was obtained from a man in his late teens or twenties in good health. Some clones in this sample may be carry-over from other donors' samples. V is TRBV4-1 and J is TRBJ1-1; TRBD1 agrees at 7 bases. Sequenced input: naive CD4+ T cells from PBMCs. Subset indicated: CD45RA+ positively selected. The CDR3 loop is CASSPLRGAEAFF. The CDR3 region has the DNA TGCGCCAGCAGCCCCCTCAGGGGGGCTGAAGCTTTCTTT.